This T cell receptor (beta chain) originates from a study of beta chain features in type 1 diabetes. Reverse transcription of all isolated RNA meant that expressed TCRB transcripts were sequenced. Profiled with immunoSEQ multiplex PCR; TCRdb holds only in-frame clones, not every one. The sample contains roughly 330,000 clones, roughly 11% of which appear only once. As for this clone: Its target is not known.

Findings of the study overall: The study found that naive, central memory and Treg TCRB repertoires appeared more similar in patients than in healthy donors.

V shed 3 bases and J shed 12 bases, with 8 bases lying between them. The CDR3 totals 11 residues. CDR1 LNHDA and CDR2 SQIVND come from the germline V gene (reference sequence). The sequence was obtained from a woman aged 25 to 39 in good health. Sequencing used naive CD4+ T cells from blood. V usage is TRBV19 and J usage is TRBJ1-4; D gene uncertain. CDR3 amino acids: CASSISRELFF. The CDR3 DNA reads as TGTGCCAGTAGTATCTCCCGGGAACTGTTTTTT.